This T cell receptor beta chain emerged from a study of blood T cell repertoires in COVID-19. Overall study: Acute and convalescent COVID-19 specimens originated in the United States, Italy and Spain. Sample material is recorded as cDNA or gDNA derived from T cells, B-cell-depleted T cells, or PBMCs.

This clone was picked up a small number of times. Sequencing used immunoSEQ multiplex PCR; TCRdb keeps in-frame clones, though not all of them. Found here are under 300,000 clones, approximately 91% of them singletons; the top ten hold approximately 2.5%. Sequences were obtained from PBMCs or T cells enriched from blood (not recorded which). This TCR derives from a woman aged 40-49 years with acute COVID-19.

CDR3 residues: CASSLASGGGRTQYF. For the CDR3, the DNA is TGTGCCAGCAGCTTGGCTAGCGGGGGCGGAAGGACCCAGTACTTC. The genes are TRBV5-4 and TRBJ2-5; the match to TRBD2 covers 10 bases. V lost 0 bases and J lost 7; bases outside the gene matches: 6. Germline CDR1 SGHNT, CDR2 YYREEE (reference sequence). This CDR3 is built from 15 residues.